The 6 T cell receptor beta chains given below trace back to one sample, sequenced in a study of blood T cell repertoires in COVID-19. Using immunoSEQ multiplex PCR, the repertoire was profiled, and TCRdb retains in-frame clones only, with some absent. This table has some 190,000 clones, more than 70% appearing once. The sample was peripheral blood. All receptors come from a woman in her sixties or seventies with acute or convalescent COVID-19.

The chain uses TRBV29-1 and TRBJ1-5; no clear D. V lost 4 bases and J 6 bases, leaving 13 bases between the germline ends. Germline CDR1 and CDR2: SQVTM and ANQGSEA. This CDR3 region has 13 residues. The CDR3 region has the DNA TGCAGCGTTGTCGAACCGGCAGGTCAGCCCCAGCATTTT. Residues: CSVVEPAGQPQHF. Looking up the rest from reference TRBV29-1 and TRBJ1-5 gives the full variable domain: SAVISQKPSRDICQRGTSLTIQCQVDSQVTMMFWYRQQPGQSLTLIATANQGSEATYESGFVIDKFPISRPNLTFSTLTVSNMSPEDSSIYLCSVVEPAGQPQHFGDGTRLSIL.

The rearrangement joins TRBV19 to TRBJ2-1; D remains ambiguous. This CDR3 comprises 15 residues. V was cut by 7 bases and J by 10 bases, with 23 bases left in between. Germline V gene data show CDR1 as LNHDA and CDR2 as SQIVND (reference sequence). CDR3 residues: CASKVVTGAYGEQFF. The CDR3 bases are TGTGCCAGTAAAGTGGTTACTGGAGCGTACGGGGAGCAGTTCTTC.

The gene calls are TRBV14 and TRBJ1-6; the D is unclear. Trimming took off 4 bases at V and 4 bases at J, with 8 bases between the two ends. The CDR3 length is 14 residues. The germline gives CDR1 SGHDN, CDR2 FVKESK. CDR3 in DNA: TGTGCCAGCAGCCGCGGCCTTTATAATTCACCCCTCCACTTT. Translated: CASSRGLYNSPLHF.

The J gene is TRBJ1-2, the V gene TRBV12-3 or TRBV12-4; D remains unclear. The V gene lost 6 bases and the J gene lost 0 bases, with 8 bases spanning the gap. The CDR3 totals 13 residues. The CDR3 protein is CASSPAANYGYTF. The DNA of the CDR3 is TGTGCCAGCAGCCCCGCGGCTAACTATGGCTACACCTTC.

V gene TRBV29-1 combines with J gene TRBJ2-7; a weak D match, TRBD1 (5 bases). Germline CDR1 is SQVTM and CDR2 is ANQGSEA. CDR3 length: 14 amino acids. Trimming took 4 bases from V and 2 from J, leaving 15 bases between them. CDR3 loop: CSVGSGSRAYEQYF. For the CDR3, the DNA is TGCAGCGTTGGGTCCGGATCCAGGGCCTACGAGCAGTACTTC.

The chain recombines TRBV6-2 or TRBV6-3 with TRBJ2-3; 7 bases align to TRBD2. Germline assignment: CDR1 MNHEY and CDR2 SVGEGT. The CDR3 is 19 amino acids. V was clipped by 5 bases and J by 4 bases; unmatched bases: 21. CDR3 nucleotide sequence: TGTGCCAGCAGTCCCTCTAGAGGGAGGCCGGGAGGAAACCCAGATACGCAGTATTTT. Protein product: CASSPSRGRPGGNPDTQYF.